The TCR beta chain under discussion was sequenced for a study of graft-versus-host responses after intestinal transplantation. The germline V and J ends were trimmed by 3 bases and 0 bases, with 27 bases remaining between them. This CDR3 is built from 20 residues. Germline CDR1 and CDR2: MDHEN and SYDVKM. As to this clone: Antigen specificity is unknown.

Generated by immunoSEQ multiplex PCR, the TCRdb table keeps only in-frame clones and is missing some. The sample shows about 96,000 clones, roughly 90% of them seen only once. Sequencing was performed on unstimulated CD4+ T cells sorted from spleen or lymph node cells, taken before intestinal transplant. This chain links TRBV28 with TRBJ2-7; unclear D gene. The clonotype originates from a human donor who received an intestinal transplant. This chain's CDR3 is CASSFSVGLYGPKSSYEQYF. In DNA form, the CDR3 reads TGTGCCAGCAGTTTTTCGGTCGGGCTCTACGGACCGAAGAGCTCCTACGAGCAGTACTTC.